Included here is one T cell receptor (beta chain) sequence, with context. The entry originates in a study of blood T cell repertoires in COVID-19. TCRdb keeps only in-frame clones here, not all; method: immunoSEQ multiplex PCR. The table records more than 95,000 clones, roughly 88% of them present only once. Germline CDR1 LNHDA, CDR2 SQIVND (reference sequence). V shed 6 bases and J shed 2 bases, with 14 bases lying between them. The CDR3 covers 15 residues. The chain couples TRBV19 to TRBJ1-5; D might be TRBD1 (5 bases). Material for sequencing was peripheral blood. This receptor was obtained from a woman aged 80 or over with acute or convalescent COVID-19. The CDR3 nucleotides read TGTGCCAGTAGATCCGTCGGGGGTGGCAATCAGCCCCAGCATTTT. Translation gives CASRSVGGGNQPQHF.